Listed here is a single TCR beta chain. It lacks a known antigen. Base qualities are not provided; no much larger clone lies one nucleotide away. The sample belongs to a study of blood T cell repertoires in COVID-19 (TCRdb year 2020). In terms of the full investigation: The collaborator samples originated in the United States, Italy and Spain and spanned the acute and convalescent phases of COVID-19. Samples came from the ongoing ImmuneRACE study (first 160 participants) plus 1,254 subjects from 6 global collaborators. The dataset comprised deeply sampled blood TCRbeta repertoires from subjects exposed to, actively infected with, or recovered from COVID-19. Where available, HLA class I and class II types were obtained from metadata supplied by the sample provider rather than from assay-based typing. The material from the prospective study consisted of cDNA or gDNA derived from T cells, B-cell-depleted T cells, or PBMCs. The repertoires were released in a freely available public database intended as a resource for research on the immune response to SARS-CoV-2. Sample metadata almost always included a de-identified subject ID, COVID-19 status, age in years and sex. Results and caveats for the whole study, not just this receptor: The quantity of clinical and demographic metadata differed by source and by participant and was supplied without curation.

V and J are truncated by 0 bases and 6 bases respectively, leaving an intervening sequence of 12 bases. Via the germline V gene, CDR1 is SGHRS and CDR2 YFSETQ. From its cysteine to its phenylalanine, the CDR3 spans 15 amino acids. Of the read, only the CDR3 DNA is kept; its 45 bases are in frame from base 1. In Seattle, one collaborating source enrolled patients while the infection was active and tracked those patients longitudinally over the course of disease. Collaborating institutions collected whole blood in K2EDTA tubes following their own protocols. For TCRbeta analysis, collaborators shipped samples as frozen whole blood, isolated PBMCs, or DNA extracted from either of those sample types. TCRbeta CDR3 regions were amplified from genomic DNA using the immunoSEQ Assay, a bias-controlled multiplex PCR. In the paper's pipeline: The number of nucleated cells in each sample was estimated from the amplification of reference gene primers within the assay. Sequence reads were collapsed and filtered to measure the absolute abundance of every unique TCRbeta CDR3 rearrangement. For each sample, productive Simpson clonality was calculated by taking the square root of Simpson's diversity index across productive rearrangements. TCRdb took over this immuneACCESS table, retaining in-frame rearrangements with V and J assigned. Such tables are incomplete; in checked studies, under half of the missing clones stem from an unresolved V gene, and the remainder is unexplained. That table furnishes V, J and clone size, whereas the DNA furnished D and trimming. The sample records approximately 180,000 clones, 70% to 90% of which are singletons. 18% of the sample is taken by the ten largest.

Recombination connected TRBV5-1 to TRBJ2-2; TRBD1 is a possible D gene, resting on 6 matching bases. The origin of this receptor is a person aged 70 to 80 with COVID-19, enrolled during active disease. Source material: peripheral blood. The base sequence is TGCGCCAGCAGCTTGGGACAGGTGTCGGCCGGGGAGCTGTTTTTT. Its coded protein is CASSLGQVSAGELFF.